This T cell receptor beta chain was recorded in a study of blood T cell repertoires in COVID-19. Study at large: T cells, B-cell-depleted T cells, or PBMCs provided the cDNA or gDNA that served as material.

Germline V gene data show CDR1 as GTSNPN and CDR2 as SVGIG (reference sequence). V dropped 1 base and J dropped 2; count of bases not matched to a gene: 2. This CDR3 contains 14 residues. In the original processing: Reference gene primers were amplified, and this amplification served to estimate nucleated cell counts. TCRdb's copy holds only in-frame clones and misses some; the assay was immunoSEQ multiplex PCR. Clonal size and the V and J genes are those of that table, whereas D and trimming came from the DNA. This sample has roughly 380,000 clones, with around nine tenths found just once. Seattle cases were enrolled at active infection and followed longitudinally.

The chain couples TRBV30 to TRBJ1-3, with 7 nucleotides matching TRBD1. The source of this sequence is a woman between 40 and 55 years old with COVID-19, enrolled during active disease. Sequencing was performed on peripheral blood. The CDR3 DNA reads as TGTGCCTGGAGTGAAGGGGGCACTGGAAACACCATATATTTT. Translated, it gives CAWSEGGTGNTIYF.